A selection of T cell receptor beta chains follows, all from one sample in a study of blood T cells in healthy people across ages. MiXCR, applied by TCRdb to the 5' RACE reads, yields one record per CDR3 protein. The profile shows about 1,500,000 distinct CDR3 sequences, approximately 40% of them singletons. The material sequenced was blood. These receptors all come from a woman aged 18-29 years in good health. Both conserved end residues are part of each CDR3. D genes are given only for firm matches. Only some rows state a clone size, as once, few, many or a class for expanded clones.

V gene: TRBV6-1
CDR3 length: 15
J gene: TRBJ1-4
clone size: .
D gene: .
CDR3 protein: CASSEEAGNNEKLFF
CDR3 DNA: TGTGCCAGCAGTGAAGAGGCAGGGAATAATGAAAAACTGTTTTTT

V gene: TRBV11-2
CDR3 length: 22
J gene: TRBJ1-1
clone size: .
D gene: .
CDR3 protein: CASSPVGLVVHPTQGPNTEAFF
CDR3 DNA: TGTGCCAGCAGCCCAGTGGGGCTAGTAGTTCACCCGACACAGGGACCGAACACTGAAGCTTTCTTT

V gene: TRBV9
CDR3 length: 15
J gene: TRBJ2-7
clone size: .
D gene: .
CDR3 protein: CASSLEGRVVYEQYF
CDR3 DNA: TGTGCCAGCAGCCTCGAGGGGAGAGTAGTCTACGAGCAGTACTTC

V gene: TRBV11-2
CDR3 length: 13
J gene: TRBJ2-2
clone size: few
D gene: .
CDR3 protein: CASTFTSTGELFF
CDR3 DNA: TGTGCCAGCACCTTCACAAGCACCGGGGAGCTGTTTTTT

V gene: TRBV12-3/TRBV12-4
CDR3 length: 15
J gene: TRBJ2-7
clone size: .
D gene: .
CDR3 protein: CASTFGAQIYNEQYF
CDR3 DNA: TGTGCCAGCACCTTCGGGGCGCAAATCTACAATGAGCAGTACTTC

V gene: TRBV27
CDR3 length: 15
J gene: TRBJ1-5
clone size: few
D gene: TRBD1
CDR3 protein: CASSEGQGANQPQHF
CDR3 DNA: TGTGCCAGCAGTGAGGGACAGGGCGCCAATCAGCCCCAGCATTTT

V gene: TRBV7-9
CDR3 length: 15
J gene: TRBJ2-3
clone size: .
D gene: .
CDR3 protein: CASSLGAGASDTQYF
CDR3 DNA: TGTGCCAGCAGCTTAGGGGCAGGGGCGTCAGATACGCAGTATTTT

V gene: TRBV29-1
CDR3 length: 18
J gene: TRBJ1-2
clone size: few
D gene: TRBD1
CDR3 protein: CSVEVVRDRGQSSYGYTF
CDR3 DNA: TGCAGCGTTGAAGTTGTTAGGGACAGGGGGCAAAGTTCCTATGGCTACACCTTC

V gene: TRBV5-1
CDR3 length: 16
J gene: TRBJ2-3
clone size: .
D gene: TRBD2
CDR3 protein: CASSVGLAEITDTQYF
CDR3 DNA: TGCGCCAGCAGCGTAGGACTAGCGGAGATCACAGATACGCAGTATTTT

V gene: TRBV7-2
CDR3 length: 15
J gene: TRBJ2-5
clone size: few
D gene: TRBD2
CDR3 protein: CASIKGLAGLETQYF
CDR3 DNA: TGTGCCAGCATAAAGGGACTAGCGGGCCTAGAGACCCAGTACTTC

V gene: TRBV20-1
CDR3 length: 15
J gene: TRBJ2-5
clone size: few
D gene: TRBD1
CDR3 protein: CSATTGTGKVETQYF
CDR3 DNA: TGCAGTGCTACAACCGGGACAGGGAAGGTGGAGACCCAGTACTTC

V gene: TRBV2
CDR3 length: 13
J gene: TRBJ2-3
clone size: few
D gene: .
CDR3 protein: CASLQSNTDTQYF
CDR3 DNA: TGTGCCAGCCTACAGAGTAACACAGATACGCAGTATTTT

V gene: TRBV7-9
CDR3 length: 17
J gene: TRBJ1-1
clone size: few
D gene: .
CDR3 protein: CASSPRGGGRMNTEAFF
CDR3 DNA: TGTGCCAGCAGCCCCCGAGGGGGGGGGCGCATGAACACTGAAGCTTTCTTT

V gene: TRBV10-3
CDR3 length: 14
J gene: TRBJ2-7
clone size: .
D gene: TRBD2
CDR3 protein: CAISDTSGSYEQYF
CDR3 DNA: TGTGCCATCAGTGATACTAGCGGGAGTTACGAGCAGTACTTC

V gene: TRBV28
CDR3 length: 14
J gene: TRBJ2-7
clone size: .
D gene: .
CDR3 protein: CASSSPGITYEQYF
CDR3 DNA: TGTGCCAGCAGTTCCCCCGGGATAACCTACGAGCAGTACTTC

V gene: TRBV24-1
CDR3 length: 16
J gene: TRBJ2-7
clone size: .
D gene: TRBD2
CDR3 protein: CATSAPGTSGTYEQYF
CDR3 DNA: TGTGCCACCAGTGCCCCGGGGACTAGCGGTACCTACGAGCAGTACTTC

V gene: TRBV5-1
CDR3 length: 15
J gene: TRBJ2-5
clone size: .
D gene: .
CDR3 protein: CASSLDGRWRETQYF
CDR3 DNA: TGCGCCAGCAGCTTGGACGGCAGGTGGAGAGAGACCCAGTACTTC

V gene: TRBV5-1
CDR3 length: 15
J gene: TRBJ1-5
clone size: .
D gene: .
CDR3 protein: CASSPSGDSNQPQHF
CDR3 DNA: TGCGCCAGCAGCCCTTCAGGGGATAGCAATCAGCCCCAGCATTTT

V gene: TRBV25-1
CDR3 length: 14
J gene: TRBJ2-1
clone size: few
D gene: .
CDR3 protein: CASSELAEYNEQFF
CDR3 DNA: TGTGCCAGCAGTGAACTGGCGGAATACAATGAGCAGTTCTTC

V gene: TRBV6-4
CDR3 length: 18
J gene: TRBJ2-7
clone size: .
D gene: .
CDR3 protein: CASSDPEPAGVSYNEQYF
CDR3 DNA: TGTGCCAGCAGTGACCCGGAACCAGCGGGCGTCTCCTACAATGAGCAGTACTTC

V gene: TRBV28
CDR3 length: 15
J gene: TRBJ2-1
clone size: few
D gene: TRBD2
CDR3 protein: CASPASSGAYNEQFF
CDR3 DNA: TGTGCCAGCCCCGCGTCTAGCGGGGCCTACAATGAGCAGTTCTTC

V gene: TRBV29-1
CDR3 length: 11
J gene: TRBJ1-2
clone size: few
D gene: TRBD1
CDR3 protein: CSGGDRDGYTF
CDR3 DNA: TGCAGCGGCGGGGACAGAGATGGCTACACCTTC

V gene: TRBV27
CDR3 length: 15
J gene: TRBJ2-1
clone size: .
D gene: .
CDR3 protein: CASSPNGIDRNEQFF
CDR3 DNA: TGTGCCAGCAGCCCGAATGGGATTGATCGGAATGAGCAGTTCTTC

V gene: TRBV28
CDR3 length: 14
J gene: TRBJ2-7
clone size: .
D gene: TRBD1
CDR3 protein: CASSYSGTAHEQYF
CDR3 DNA: TGTGCCAGCAGTTACTCCGGGACAGCCCACGAGCAGTACTTC

V gene: TRBV5-1
CDR3 length: 18
J gene: TRBJ2-5
clone size: .
D gene: TRBD2
CDR3 protein: CASAQLAGTDIIQETQYF
CDR3 DNA: TGCGCCAGCGCGCAACTAGCGGGGACCGACATTATACAAGAGACCCAGTACTTC

V gene: TRBV5-6
CDR3 length: 16
J gene: TRBJ2-1
clone size: .
D gene: TRBD2
CDR3 protein: CASSLGTSGLGNEQFF
CDR3 DNA: TGTGCCAGCAGCTTGGGGACTAGCGGGCTAGGGAATGAGCAGTTCTTC

V gene: TRBV7-9
CDR3 length: 13
J gene: TRBJ1-2
clone size: .
D gene: .
CDR3 protein: CASSSDSRYGYTF
CDR3 DNA: TGTGCCAGCAGCTCGGACAGTCGATATGGCTACACCTTC

V gene: TRBV5-5
CDR3 length: 15
J gene: TRBJ2-2
clone size: few
D gene: .
CDR3 protein: CASSLVGGFTGELFF
CDR3 DNA: TGTGCCAGCAGCTTGGTTGGGGGGTTCACCGGGGAGCTGTTTTTT

V gene: TRBV4-1
CDR3 length: 13
J gene: TRBJ1-2
clone size: few
D gene: .
CDR3 protein: CASSQMGDYGYTF
CDR3 DNA: TGCGCCAGCAGCCAGATGGGGGATTATGGCTACACCTTC

V gene: TRBV11-2
CDR3 length: 15
J gene: TRBJ2-3
clone size: many
D gene: .
CDR3 protein: CASSAMGLDTDTQYF
CDR3 DNA: TGTGCCAGCAGCGCCATGGGGCTAGATACAGATACGCAGTATTTT

V gene: TRBV11-2
CDR3 length: 13
J gene: TRBJ1-2
clone size: .
D gene: .
CDR3 protein: CASSSIAHYGYTF
CDR3 DNA: TGTGCCAGCAGCTCGATTGCACACTATGGCTACACCTTC

V gene: TRBV13
CDR3 length: 12
J gene: TRBJ2-1
clone size: .
D gene: TRBD2
CDR3 protein: CASGLAQNEQFF
CDR3 DNA: TGTGCCAGTGGACTAGCTCAAAATGAGCAGTTCTTC

V gene: TRBV5-1
CDR3 length: 16
J gene: TRBJ2-7
clone size: .
D gene: TRBD2
CDR3 protein: CASSLLASGTLGEQYF
CDR3 DNA: TGCGCCAGCAGCTTGTTGGCTAGCGGGACCCTGGGGGAGCAGTACTTC

V gene: TRBV6-4
CDR3 length: 13
J gene: TRBJ2-2
clone size: .
D gene: .
CDR3 protein: CASSVGETGELFF
CDR3 DNA: TGTGCCAGCAGTGTAGGCGAGACCGGGGAGCTGTTTTTT

V gene: TRBV5-1
CDR3 length: 17
J gene: TRBJ1-2
clone size: .
D gene: .
CDR3 protein: CASSGSKYTGGAYGYTF
CDR3 DNA: TGCGCCAGCAGCGGGTCGAAGTACACGGGAGGAGCCTATGGCTACACCTTC

V gene: TRBV29-1
CDR3 length: 14
J gene: TRBJ1-2
clone size: .
D gene: .
CDR3 protein: CSVEDQGSNYGYTF
CDR3 DNA: TGCAGCGTTGAAGATCAAGGTAGTAACTATGGCTACACCTTC

V gene: TRBV27
CDR3 length: 15
J gene: TRBJ2-1
clone size: once
D gene: TRBD2
CDR3 protein: CASRPRGGPYNEQFF
CDR3 DNA: TGTGCCAGCAGGCCCCGGGGGGGCCCCTACAATGAGCAGTTCTTC

V gene: TRBV20-1
CDR3 length: 18
J gene: TRBJ2-1
clone size: few
D gene: TRBD2
CDR3 protein: CSASVLEAGTSSYNEQFF
CDR3 DNA: TGCAGTGCTAGCGTCCTTGAAGCCGGGACTAGCTCCTACAATGAGCAGTTCTTC

V gene: TRBV7-2
CDR3 length: 16
J gene: TRBJ2-1
clone size: .
D gene: .
CDR3 protein: CASSLGAGGAYNEQFF
CDR3 DNA: TGTGCCAGCAGCTTAGGGGCCGGCGGGGCGTACAATGAGCAGTTCTTC